This T cell receptor (beta chain) was captured by sequencing in a study of blood T cell repertoires in COVID-19. Under the authors' procedure: The assay estimated nucleated cells by amplifying reference gene primers. The method was immunoSEQ multiplex PCR; TCRdb's version includes in-frame clones alone and lacks a portion of them. V and J calls and clone size come straight from that table; D and trimming were deduced from the DNA. The sample consists of about 180,000 clones, about 85% of them appearing once. CDR3 length: 14 amino acids. Germline V gene lookup returns CDR1 SQVTM and CDR2 ANQGSEA. The ends were cut back, 2 bases at V and 6 bases at J, with 13 bases in the middle.

V gene TRBV29-1 combines with J gene TRBJ1-4; D gene unclear. The receptor was isolated from a woman of 80 years or more with acute or convalescent COVID-19. Source material: peripheral blood. The CDR3 coding sequence is TGCAGCGTTGAAAGTCCCGGGTTCGATGAAAAACTGTTTTTT. Translated: CSVESPGFDEKLFF.